Following are 27 T cell receptor beta chains from one sample sequenced in a study of vaccination and CD4 T cells after COVID-19. The antigens these receptors bind are not known. An Oncomine TCR Beta short-read assay was used to sequence the DNA from cultured CD4+ T cells. MiXCR, run by TCRdb on the PCR reads, gives a single entry per CDR3 protein. The data contain about 10,000 distinct CDR3 sequences, about three fifths of them singletons. Treatment defined: 10-day PBMC culture with coronavirus spike peptide pools or control peptides (ViraFEST assay). The sample taken for sequencing was CD4+ T cells from blood, cultured in vitro. The receptors were sampled from a human donor who had recovered from COVID-19.

The gene calls are TRBV20-1 and TRBJ1-2; 8 bases align to TRBD1. Trimming removed 0 bases from V and 2 bases from J; junction bases left unmatched: 8. This CDR3 is 16 amino acids long. CDR1 DFQATT and CDR2 SNEGSKA come from the germline V gene (reference sequence). The CDR3 region is CSARDRGRQGNYGYTF. The DNA for the CDR3 is TGCAGTGCTAGAGATCGGGGAAGACAGGGGAACTATGGCTACACCTTC.

This clonotype came up a few times. The chain links TRBV27 to TRBJ2-4, with 7 nucleotides matching TRBD1. This CDR3 has 15 residues. Germline CDR1 and CDR2: MNHEY and SMNVEV (reference sequence). The ends lost 4 bases at V and 0 bases at J; junction bases unmatched: 3. Here the CDR3 reads CASSSGQVAKNIQYF. In DNA form, the CDR3 reads TGTGCCAGCAGTTCAGGACAGGTAGCCAAAAACATTCAGTACTTC.

The CDR3 bases are TGTGCCAGCAGCCTCCTTTTAGTGGGCGAGCAGTACTTC. Protein product: CASSLLLVGEQYF. The chain is built from TRBV7-2 and TRBJ2-7; no clear D. There are 13 residues in the CDR3. The germline gives CDR1 SGHTA, CDR2 FQGNSA. The ends were cut back, 5 bases at V and 6 bases at J, with 14 bases in the middle.

This rearrangement joins TRBV7-9 to TRBJ1-4; 7 positions agree with TRBD1. CDR3 size: 14 residues. V gave up 2 bases and J gave up 7 bases; unmatched junction bases: 4. The germline gives CDR1 SEHNR, CDR2 FQNEAQ (reference sequence). CDR3 in amino acids: CASSLKGGGEKLFF. CDR3 coding DNA: TGTGCCAGCAGCTTAAAAGGGGGCGGTGAAAAACTGTTTTTT.

V gene TRBV10-3 combines with J gene TRBJ1-1, with D maybe TRBD1 (6 bases). V lost 3 bases to trimming and J lost 0 bases, with 8 bases between them. This CDR3 is 14 amino acids long. The germline V gene has CDR1 ENHRY and CDR2 SYGVKD. The CDR3 DNA reads as TGTGCCATCAGTGAAGGGACAATGAACACTGAAGCTTTCTTT. Protein product: CAISEGTMNTEAFF.

V usage is TRBV6-5 and J usage is TRBJ1-3; 7 bases are a match to TRBD1. CDR1 and CDR2 (germline): MNHEY, SVGAGI. Trimming cost V 0 bases and J 3 bases; bases outside gene matches: 5. CDR3 length: 16 amino acids. The CDR3 region is CASSYSSDRVGNTIYF. The CDR3 DNA reads as TGTGCCAGCAGTTACTCCTCCGACAGGGTTGGAAACACCATATATTTT.

This chain links TRBV20-1 with TRBJ1-6; tentatively, D is TRBD1 (6 bases). Trimming cost V 1 base and J 0 bases, with 22 bases left between them. The CDR3 has 20 residues. CDR1 DFQATT and CDR2 SNEGSKA come from the germline V gene (reference sequence). CDR3 nucleotide sequence: TGCAGTGCTAGAGTAGCGAGGGGGGGCGCGTTGAGCTCCTATAATTCACCCCTCCACTTT. Translation: CSARVARGGALSSYNSPLHF.

The chain employs TRBV6-2 or TRBV6-3 and TRBJ2-3; 16 positions agree with TRBD2. The CDR3 sequence is 17 residues long. Trimming took 6 bases from V and 5 from J; bases not matched to a gene: 8. CDR1 is MNHEY, CDR2 SVGEGT, per germline. The CDR3 sequence: CASSTGLAGGPLDTQYF. The CDR3 DNA reads TGTGCCAGCAGCACGGGACTAGCGGGGGGGCCGTTAGATACGCAGTATTTT.

This chain connects TRBV6-2 or TRBV6-3 to TRBJ1-5, with D possibly matching TRBD1 (6 bases). Trimming stripped 5 bases from V and 2 bases from J, with 28 bases between. This CDR3 region has 20 residues. The germline V gene has CDR1 MNHEY and CDR2 SVGEGT. CDR3 nucleotide sequence: TGTGCCAGCAGTGACAGGATTTGGCGGACCCTTATTCGTGGCAATCAGCCCCAGCATTTT. This sequence encodes CASSDRIWRTLIRGNQPQHF.

V is TRBV2 and J is TRBJ2-3; 9 nucleotides line up with TRBD2. The CDR3 runs to 17 residues. After removal of 6 bases from V and 3 bases from J, the junction contained 13 bases not matched to a gene. Germline V gene lookup returns CDR1 SNHLY and CDR2 FYNNEI. Here the CDR3 reads CASSNGRSGGATDTQYF. The DNA for the CDR3 is TGTGCCAGCAGCAACGGTCGTAGCGGGGGAGCGACAGATACGCAGTATTTT.

This chain links TRBV9 with TRBJ1-1; TRBD1 agrees at 8 bases. With V trimmed by 0 bases and J by 7 bases, 2 bases remained unmatched. This CDR3 is built from 13 residues. Germline V CDR1 and CDR2: SGDLS, YYNGEE. This CDR3 reads CASSVGTGSEAFF. DNA of the CDR3: TGTGCCAGCAGCGTAGGGACAGGGAGTGAAGCTTTCTTT.

This rearrangement joins TRBV11-1 to TRBJ2-1; 12 bases fit TRBD2. The CDR3 has 17 residues. Germline V gene lookup returns CDR1 SGHAT and CDR2 FQDESV (reference sequence). The junction had 10 bases not matched to a gene; V was cut back by 2 bases and J by 8 bases. CDR3: CASSLNRLAGAGDEQFF. CDR3 nucleotide sequence: TGTGCCAGCAGCTTAAACCGACTAGCGGGGGCAGGGGATGAGCAGTTCTTC.

The chain couples TRBV7-2 to TRBJ1-3, with 7 nucleotides matching TRBD1. The CDR3 is 16 residues long. J gave up 2 bases and V 5 bases, and 9 bases lay outside the gene matches. Germline values: CDR1 SGHTA, CDR2 FQGNSA. For the CDR3, the DNA is TGTGCCAGCAGCCAAGTCCACAGGGGACCTGGAAACACCATATATTTT. As protein: CASSQVHRGPGNTIYF.

The J gene is TRBJ1-1, the V gene TRBV10-1; TRBD1 matches at 9 bases. The CDR3 consists of 13 residues. V trimming: 7 bases; J trimming: 7 bases; junction bases outside the gene matches: 7. Per germline, CDR1 WNHNN and CDR2 SYGVQD (reference sequence). DNA for the CDR3: TGCGCCAGCATTAGGGACAGGGAAGGTGAAGCTTTCTTT. Encoded protein: CASIRDREGEAFF.

The chain employs TRBV20-1 and TRBJ2-1; the D is unclear. V lost 5 bases and J lost 6, with 11 bases in between. The CDR3 contains 12 residues. Germline V gene sequence: CDR1 DFQATT, CDR2 SNEGSKA (reference sequence). The CDR3: CSASPTRNEQFF. The CDR3 DNA reads as TGCAGTGCTTCCCCAACGCGCAATGAGCAGTTCTTC.

The chain joins TRBV24-1 to TRBJ1-2, with D possibly matching TRBD1 (6 bases). The length of the CDR3 is 16 residues. Trimming removed 4 bases from V and 0 bases from J, with 14 bases in between. Germline CDR1 KGHDR, CDR2 SFDVKD. The CDR3 sequence: CATSEAPGTPNYGYTF. The CDR3 DNA reads as TGTGCCACCAGTGAAGCCCCCGGGACACCTAACTATGGCTACACCTTC.

The chain recombines TRBV28 with TRBJ1-2; no clear D. V lost 1 base to trimming and J lost 8 bases, with 14 bases between them. The CDR3 is 14 amino acids. In germline, CDR1 is MDHEN, CDR2 SYDVKM. CDR3 protein: CASSLLAGKGGYTF. Written as DNA, the CDR3 is TGTGCCAGCAGTTTATTAGCCGGGAAGGGAGGCTACACCTTC.

This clonotype is medium-sized by share. The chain is built from TRBV20-1 and TRBJ2-1; D remains unclear. In germline, CDR1 is DFQATT, CDR2 SNEGSKA (reference sequence). Trimming shortened V by 6 bases and J by 7 bases, and 7 bases separated the two germline ends. The CDR3 is 10 residues long. The CDR3 loop is CSAYGNEQFF. Written as DNA, the CDR3 is TGCAGTGCGTATGGGAATGAGCAGTTCTTC.

The chain links TRBV30 to TRBJ1-5; D is unresolved. V was shortened by 2 bases and J by 3 bases, with 11 bases between the two germline ends. The CDR3 is 14 residues long. Germline V lookup: CDR1 GTSNPN, CDR2 SVGIG (reference sequence). The CDR3 loop is CAWSPGGLNQPQHF. The DNA for the CDR3 is TGTGCCTGGAGTCCCGGAGGCCTCAATCAGCCCCAGCATTTT.

This clonotype was recorded a few times. This rearrangement joins TRBV20-1 to TRBJ1-2; D not certain. The CDR3 spans 12 residues. CDR1 and CDR2 (germline): DFQATT, SNEGSKA (reference sequence). V was clipped by 7 bases and J by 10 bases, with 19 bases between them. The CDR3 nucleotides read TGCAGTGTCCCGGTGGCAAGGAGAGCCTACACCTTC. It is translated as CSVPVARRAYTF.

The V gene is TRBV4-3, the J gene TRBJ1-2; D might be TRBD1 (6 bases). Trimming took 6 bases from V and 8 from J, leaving 22 bases between them. Germline V lookup: CDR1 LGHNA, CDR2 YSLEER. This CDR3 spans 15 amino acids. The DNA for the CDR3 is TGCGCCAGCAGTCGAGGGACTCAGGGGACGGACGGCTACACCTTC. This encodes CASSRGTQGTDGYTF.

V is TRBV7-2 and J is TRBJ1-4; perhaps TRBD1 as D (5 bases). The germline V and J ends were trimmed by 4 bases and 2 bases, with 14 bases remaining between them. CDR1 and CDR2 (germline): SGHTA, FQGNSA. The CDR3 spans 16 residues. The CDR3: CASSWGGVGTNEKLFF. As DNA, the CDR3 is TGTGCCAGCAGCTGGGGCGGGGTGGGGACTAATGAAAAACTGTTTTTT.

The genes are TRBV11-3 and TRBJ2-5; D is unclear. This CDR3 has 12 residues. Germline lookup yields CDR1 SGHNT and CDR2 YENEEA. V was shortened by 0 bases and J by 5 bases, with 4 bases between the two germline ends. CDR3: CASSLDPETQYF. For the CDR3, the DNA is TGTGCCAGCAGCTTAGATCCGGAGACCCAGTACTTC.

The V call is TRBV1, the J call TRBJ2-3; the table's D call, TRBD2, was not checked against the DNA. TRBV1 is recorded as a pseudogene. The CDR3 is 16 residues long. CDR3 coding DNA: TGCACCAGCAGCCAAGATTCGCGGGTAGGCACAGATACGCAGTATTTT. Its protein is CTSSQDSRVGTDTQYF.

The V call is TRBV11-3, the J call TRBJ2-1; the match to TRBD1 covers 8 bases. Germline V CDR1 and CDR2: SGHNT, YENEEA. There are 13 residues in the CDR3. V lost 9 bases and J lost 7; bases outside the gene matches: 8. The CDR3 DNA reads TGTGCCAGTGGGGCAGGGGGCGGGAATGAGCAGTTCTTC. Translating it yields CASGAGGGNEQFF.

This clonotype showed up just a few times. The gene calls are TRBV20-1 and TRBJ1-2; the D gene is possibly TRBD1 (6 bases). The CDR3 is 12 amino acids. CDR1 is DFQATT, CDR2 SNEGSKA, per germline (reference sequence). The germline V and J ends were trimmed by 6 bases and 3 bases, with 11 bases remaining between them. This CDR3 is CSAKGEDYGYTF. The CDR3 DNA sequence: TGCAGTGCCAAGGGGGAGGACTATGGCTACACCTTC.

The rearrangement links TRBV7-2 to TRBJ2-5, with 7 nucleotides matching TRBD1. Germline-derived CDR1 and CDR2 are SGHTA and FQGNSA. There are 14 residues in the CDR3. J lost 5 bases, V lost 1 base, and 4 bases had no gene match. The CDR3 sequence: CASSLVGRGETQYF. The DNA for the CDR3 is TGTGCCAGCAGCTTAGTAGGCAGGGGGGAGACCCAGTACTTC.